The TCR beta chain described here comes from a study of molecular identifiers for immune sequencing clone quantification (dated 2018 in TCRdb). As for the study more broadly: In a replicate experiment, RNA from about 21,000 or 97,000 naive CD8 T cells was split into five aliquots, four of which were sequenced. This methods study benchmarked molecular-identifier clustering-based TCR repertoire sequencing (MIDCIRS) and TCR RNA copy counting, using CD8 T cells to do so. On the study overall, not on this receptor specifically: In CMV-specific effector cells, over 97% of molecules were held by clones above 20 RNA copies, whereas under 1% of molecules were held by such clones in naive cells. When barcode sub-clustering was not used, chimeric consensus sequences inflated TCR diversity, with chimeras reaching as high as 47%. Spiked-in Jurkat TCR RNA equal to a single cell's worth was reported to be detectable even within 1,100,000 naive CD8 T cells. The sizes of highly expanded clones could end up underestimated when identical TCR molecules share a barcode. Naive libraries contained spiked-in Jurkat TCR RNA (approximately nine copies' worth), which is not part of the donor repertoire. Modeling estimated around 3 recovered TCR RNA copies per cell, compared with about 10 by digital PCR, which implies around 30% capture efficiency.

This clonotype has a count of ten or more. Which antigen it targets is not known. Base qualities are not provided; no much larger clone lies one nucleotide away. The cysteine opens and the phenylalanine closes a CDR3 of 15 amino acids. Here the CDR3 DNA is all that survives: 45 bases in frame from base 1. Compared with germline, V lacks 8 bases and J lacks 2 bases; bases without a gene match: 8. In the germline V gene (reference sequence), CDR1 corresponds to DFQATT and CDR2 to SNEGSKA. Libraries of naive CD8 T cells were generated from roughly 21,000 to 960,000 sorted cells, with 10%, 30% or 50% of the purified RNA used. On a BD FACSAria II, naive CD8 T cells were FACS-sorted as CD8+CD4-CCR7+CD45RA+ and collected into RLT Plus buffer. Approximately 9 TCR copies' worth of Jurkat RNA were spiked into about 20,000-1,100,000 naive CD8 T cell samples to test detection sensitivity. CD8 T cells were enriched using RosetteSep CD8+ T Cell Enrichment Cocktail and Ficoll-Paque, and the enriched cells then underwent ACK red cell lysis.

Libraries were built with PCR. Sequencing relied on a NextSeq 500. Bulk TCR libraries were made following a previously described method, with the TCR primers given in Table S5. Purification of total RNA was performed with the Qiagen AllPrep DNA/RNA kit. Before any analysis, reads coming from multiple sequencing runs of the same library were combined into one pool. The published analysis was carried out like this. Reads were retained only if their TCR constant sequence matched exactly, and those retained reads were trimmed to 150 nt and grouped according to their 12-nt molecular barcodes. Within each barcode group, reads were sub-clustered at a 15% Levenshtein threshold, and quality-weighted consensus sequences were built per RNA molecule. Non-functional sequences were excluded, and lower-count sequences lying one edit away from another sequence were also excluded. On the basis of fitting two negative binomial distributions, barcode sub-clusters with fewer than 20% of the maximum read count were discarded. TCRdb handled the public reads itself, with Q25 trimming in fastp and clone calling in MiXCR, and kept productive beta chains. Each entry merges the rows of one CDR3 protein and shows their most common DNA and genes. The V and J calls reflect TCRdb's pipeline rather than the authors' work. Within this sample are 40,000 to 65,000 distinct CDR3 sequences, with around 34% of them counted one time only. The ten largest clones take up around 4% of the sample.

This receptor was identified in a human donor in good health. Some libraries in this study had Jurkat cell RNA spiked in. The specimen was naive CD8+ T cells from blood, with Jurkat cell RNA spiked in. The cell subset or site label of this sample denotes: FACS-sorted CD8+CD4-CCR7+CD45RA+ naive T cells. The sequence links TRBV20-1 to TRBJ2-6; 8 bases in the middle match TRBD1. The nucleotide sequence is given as TGCAGTTTAGACAGGGGAAAGGCTGGGGCCAACGTCCTGACTTTC. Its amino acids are CSLDRGKAGANVLTF.